The TCR beta chain under discussion was sequenced for a study of control samples from healthy donors and cancer patients. The CDR3 loop spans 15 amino acids. The germline V gene encodes CDR1 SGHTA and CDR2 FQGNSA. V shed 5 bases and J 3 bases; nucleotides not matched to a gene: 6. Produced via immunoSEQ multiplex PCR; TCRdb's table is partial and in-frame only. The table shows about 69,000 clones, with 89% occurring only once. The specimen sequenced was PBMCs. The V call is TRBV7-2, the J call TRBJ2-7; 11 nucleotides line up with TRBD1. The sequence came from a man aged 60 to 69 with lung cancer. CDR3 amino acids: CASSPTGTGGYEQYF. CDR3 sequence (DNA): TGTGCCAGCAGCCCGACCGGGACAGGGGGCTACGAGCAGTACTTC.